This passage covers 24 T cell receptor beta chains from one sample sequenced in a study of sequential checkpoint blockade in melanoma. The treatment here: randomized to nivolumab then ipilimumab (arm A) or the reverse (arm B). Sequencing was performed with immunoSEQ multiplex PCR; in TCRdb, only in-frame clones are kept and a portion is missing. The table includes approximately 9,000 clones, 45% to 60% detected once. The sample was CD8+ T cells sorted from blood (inferred from file names), taken from a patient given nivolumab and ipilimumab in sequence. These receptors originate from a human donor with melanoma.

The chain recombines TRBV12-5 with TRBJ1-1; TRBD1 matches 8 bases. After removal of 10 bases from V and 5 bases from J, the junction contained 6 bases not matched to a gene. The CDR3 is 12 amino acids. Germline V gene data show CDR1 as LGHNT and CDR2 as FRNRAP. The CDR3 sequence is CATSTGGTEAFF. The CDR3 nucleotides read TGTGCTACCTCAACAGGGGGGACTGAAGCTTTCTTT.

This clone was counted only a few times. This sequence joins TRBV4-3 and TRBJ2-2, with 14 bases lining up with TRBD2. Trimming at V came to 3 bases and at J to 6 bases, leaving 6 bases not matched to a gene. Germline V CDR1 and CDR2: LGHNA, YSLEER. This CDR3 is built from 17 residues. The CDR3 bases are TGCGCCAGCAGCCAGGGGACTAGCGGGAGCCTTTCCGGGGAGCTGTTTTTT. Amino acids: CASSQGTSGSLSGELFF.

This clone was seen a few times. The chain uses TRBV7-8 and TRBJ2-1, with TRBD2 matching 8 bases. Trimming at V came to 5 bases and at J to 4 bases, leaving 7 bases not matched to a gene. Germline V gene sequence: CDR1 SGHVS, CDR2 FQNEAQ. This CDR3 has 15 amino acids. The CDR3 nucleotides are TGTGCCAGCAGCCCGACGGGGGGGGGTTACAATGAGCAGTTCTTC. Its protein is CASSPTGGGYNEQFF.

This clone was recorded many times. The chain recombines TRBV7-3 with TRBJ1-4, with TRBD1 matching 8 bases. Per the germline V gene, CDR1 is SGHTA and CDR2 is FQGTGA. The CDR3 runs to 13 residues. The ends lost 8 bases at V and 4 bases at J; junction bases unmatched: 3. CDR3 protein: CASGGQGNEKLFF. CDR3 coding DNA: TGTGCCAGCGGAGGACAGGGTAATGAAAAACTGTTTTTT.

The chain joins TRBV7-3 to TRBJ2-7, with TRBD1 matching over 9 bases. Germline loops: CDR1 SGHTA, CDR2 FQGTGA. The CDR3 runs 15 residues. V gave up 3 bases and J gave up 4 bases; unmatched junction bases: 7. The CDR3 bases are TGTGCCAGCAGCTTGACCGGGACAGGGTATTACGAGCAGTACTTC. Amino acid sequence: CASSLTGTGYYEQYF.

The rearrangement uses TRBV7-6 and TRBJ2-3; 9 nucleotides agree with TRBD2. The germline CDR1 and CDR2 sequences are SGHVS and FNYEAQ. J lost 4 bases, V lost 1 base, and 6 bases had no gene match. The CDR3 is 16 amino acids. Here the CDR3 reads CASSLGGGGVADTQYF. The CDR3 nucleotides read TGTGCCAGCAGCTTAGGAGGCGGGGGGGTCGCAGATACGCAGTATTTT.

The chain recombines TRBV18 with TRBJ2-5, with 12 nucleotides matching TRBD2. The junction had 9 bases not matched to a gene; V was cut back by 3 bases and J by 4 bases. Germline-derived CDR1 and CDR2 are KGHSH and LQKENI. The CDR3 is 17 residues long. CDR3 nucleotide sequence: TGTGCCAGCTCACCCTCTAGCGGGGGGGCCACAGGAGAGACCCAGTACTTC. Amino acids: CASSPSSGGATGETQYF. Full variable domain (outside the CDR3, taken from reference TRBV18 and TRBJ2-5): NAGVMQNPRHLVRRRGQEARLRCSPMKGHSHVYWYRQLPEEGLKFMVYLQKENIIDESGMPKERFSAEFPKEGPSILRIQQVVRGDSAAYFCASSPSSGGATGETQYFGPGTRLLVL.

This clone was counted only a few times. This sequence joins TRBV25-1 and TRBJ1-2; D gene uncertain. Germline CDR1 is MGHDK and CDR2 is SYGVNS. This CDR3 is built from 11 residues. Trimming took 5 bases from V and 3 from J, leaving 4 bases between them. As DNA, the CDR3 is TGTGCCAGCAGTCCAGACTATGGCTACACCTTC. It specifies CASSPDYGYTF.

CDR3 in amino acids: CASSQGVAATDTQYF. CDR3 in DNA: TGTGCCAGCAGCCAAGGGGTAGCGGCTACAGATACGCAGTATTTT. This chain joins TRBV4-2 and TRBJ2-3, with a weak D call TRBD2 (6 bases). The V gene's germline CDR1 is LGHNA and CDR2 YNFKEQ. CDR3 length: 15 amino acids. V dropped 1 base and J dropped 3 bases, with 11 bases sitting between them.

J is TRBJ2-1 and V is TRBV27; the match to TRBD2 covers 10 bases. The CDR3 sequence is 16 residues long. Trimming at V came to 0 bases and at J to 3 bases, leaving 2 bases not matched to a gene. CDR1 MNHEY and CDR2 SMNVEV come from the germline V gene (reference sequence). The CDR3 nucleotides read TGTGCCAGCAGTTTATCGGGACTAGCGAGCTACAATGAGCAGTTCTTC. Protein: CASSLSGLASYNEQFF.

The chain couples TRBV6-6 to TRBJ1-5, with 11 bases identical to TRBD1. The CDR3 runs 15 residues. V was clipped by 6 bases and J by 1 base; unmatched bases: 2. Germline assignment: CDR1 MNHNY and CDR2 SVGAGI (reference sequence). The DNA for the CDR3 is TGTGCCAGCAGGGGGACAGGGGGGAGCAATCAGCCCCAGCATTTT. Protein: CASRGTGGSNQPQHF.

In its sample, this clone was seen a few times. This sequence joins TRBV19 and TRBJ2-1; 7 bases are a match to TRBD2. The germline V gene has CDR1 LNHDA and CDR2 SQIVND (reference sequence). This CDR3 is 15 amino acids long. The J segment lost 6 bases and the V segment lost 10 bases, leaving 15 bases of the junction unmatched. CDR3 sequence: CATAQLAEASNEQFF. The CDR3 DNA reads as TGTGCCACCGCCCAGCTAGCGGAAGCCTCCAATGAGCAGTTCTTC. Full variable domain (outside the CDR3, taken from reference TRBV19 and TRBJ2-1): DGGITQSPKYLFRKEGQNVTLSCEQNLNHDAMYWYRQDPGQGLRLIYYSQIVNDFQKGDIAEGYSVSREKKESFPLTVTSAQKNPTAFYLCATAQLAEASNEQFFGPGTRLTVL.

The J gene is TRBJ1-4, the V gene TRBV9, with 9 bases lining up with TRBD1. Trimming removed 3 bases from V and 8 bases from J; junction bases left unmatched: 8. Germline-derived CDR1 and CDR2 are SGDLS and YYNGEE. This CDR3 region has 15 residues. The CDR3 DNA reads as TGTGCCAGCAGCGAGGGGGGACAGGGCAGAGAAAAACTGTTTTTT. It encodes CASSEGGQGREKLFF.

This clone has only one observation. The V gene is TRBV7-9, the J gene TRBJ2-1, with 15 bases matching TRBD2. Germline lookup yields CDR1 SEHNR and CDR2 FQNEAQ (reference sequence). The CDR3 is 16 residues long. V lost 5 bases and J lost 10; bases outside the gene matches: 9. The CDR3 nucleotides are TGTGCCAGCAGCCAGTGGACTAGCGGGAGGGCAAGGGAGCAGTTCTTC. Translated, it gives CASSQWTSGRAREQFF.

This clone was found a few times. The chain joins TRBV7-9 to TRBJ1-1; tentative D call: TRBD1 (5 bases). The CDR3 contains 12 residues. The germline CDR1 and CDR2 sequences are SEHNR and FQNEAQ (reference sequence). Trimming removed 6 bases at V and 5 bases at J, with 10 bases between. This chain's CDR3 is CASRAGRTEAFF. The CDR3 coding sequence is TGTGCCAGCAGAGCAGGGAGGACTGAAGCTTTCTTT.

The V and J genes are TRBV7-6 and TRBJ1-1, with no clear D. CDR3 length equals 15 residues. V shed 2 bases and J shed 1 base, with 11 bases lying between them. Germline V CDR1 and CDR2: SGHVS, FNYEAQ. CDR3 loop: CASSLREGENTEAFF. CDR3 DNA sequence: TGTGCCAGCAGCTTAAGGGAGGGAGAGAACACTGAAGCTTTCTTT.

The chain carries TRBV4-3 and TRBJ2-3; D gene unclear. V gave up 0 bases and J gave up 0 bases, with 13 bases separating them. Germline values: CDR1 LGHNA, CDR2 YSLEER. The CDR3 extends over 17 amino acids. Written as DNA, the CDR3 is TGCGCCAGCAGCCAAGATGCTTATGCCGGTAGCACAGATACGCAGTATTTT. It is translated as CASSQDAYAGSTDTQYF.

V is TRBV9 and J is TRBJ2-7; 11 nucleotides line up with TRBD2. Germline trimming cut 1 base from V and 3 bases from J; bases unmatched to any gene: 0. The CDR3 has 14 amino acids. From germline, CDR1 is SGDLS and CDR2 YYNGEE. The CDR3 sequence: CASSVLAGGYEQYF. As DNA, the CDR3 is TGTGCCAGCAGCGTACTAGCGGGGGGCTACGAGCAGTACTTC.

This clone was counted only a few times. The J gene is TRBJ2-5, the V gene TRBV28; 8 positions match TRBD1. CDR1 and CDR2 from the germline V gene are MDHEN and SYDVKM. This CDR3 spans 14 amino acids. V trimming: 6 bases; J trimming: 5 bases; junction bases outside the gene matches: 8. The CDR3 sequence: CASRRDRRGETQYF. The CDR3 DNA reads TGTGCCAGCAGGAGGGACAGGCGAGGGGAGACCCAGTACTTC.

V usage is TRBV6-5 and J usage is TRBJ2-7, with D perhaps TRBD1 (6 bases). The CDR3 runs 13 residues. CDR1 and CDR2 from the germline V gene are MNHEY and SVGAGI. Trimming pared 5 bases from V and 0 bases from J, leaving 8 bases between. The CDR3 region is CASSGTSSYEQYF. The DNA for the CDR3 is TGTGCCAGCAGTGGGACATCCTCCTACGAGCAGTACTTC.

The rearrangement links TRBV18 to TRBJ2-1, with D possibly being TRBD2 (6 bases). V shed 7 bases and J shed 0 bases, with 13 bases lying between them. This CDR3 has 15 amino acids. The germline V gene encodes CDR1 KGHSH and CDR2 LQKENI. CDR3 DNA: TGTGCCAGCTTTGATAGCGGTAGCTCCTACAATGAGCAGTTCTTC. Residues: CASFDSGSSYNEQFF.

This chain joins TRBV5-6 and TRBJ2-1, with 8 positions matching TRBD2. Looked up from germline, CDR1 is SGHDT and CDR2 is YYEEEE. Unmatched junction bases numbered 9, after V lost 5 bases and J lost 5 bases. The CDR3 consists of 15 residues. The CDR3 DNA reads as TGTGCCAGCAGTCGGGGGGGGAGTTTCCACAATGAGCAGTTCTTC. Translating gives CASSRGGSFHNEQFF.

This clone came up a few times. V usage is TRBV7-9 and J usage is TRBJ2-1; the D gene is possibly TRBD1 (5 bases). This CDR3 has 13 residues. The V gene lost 5 bases and the J gene lost 3 bases, with 8 bases spanning the gap. The germline V gene has CDR1 SEHNR and CDR2 FQNEAQ (reference sequence). This chain's CDR3 is CASSGQGYNEQFF. For the CDR3, the DNA is TGTGCCAGCAGCGGTCAGGGCTACAATGAGCAGTTCTTC.

The chain combines TRBV6-4 with TRBJ2-2, with TRBD2 matching over 12 bases. The CDR3 contains 14 residues. V gave up 6 bases and J gave up 7 bases; unmatched junction bases: 3. From germline, CDR1 is MRHNA and CDR2 SNTAGT. This chain's CDR3 is CASRTSGSSGELFF. As DNA, the CDR3 is TGTGCCAGCAGGACTAGCGGGAGCAGCGGGGAGCTGTTTTTT.